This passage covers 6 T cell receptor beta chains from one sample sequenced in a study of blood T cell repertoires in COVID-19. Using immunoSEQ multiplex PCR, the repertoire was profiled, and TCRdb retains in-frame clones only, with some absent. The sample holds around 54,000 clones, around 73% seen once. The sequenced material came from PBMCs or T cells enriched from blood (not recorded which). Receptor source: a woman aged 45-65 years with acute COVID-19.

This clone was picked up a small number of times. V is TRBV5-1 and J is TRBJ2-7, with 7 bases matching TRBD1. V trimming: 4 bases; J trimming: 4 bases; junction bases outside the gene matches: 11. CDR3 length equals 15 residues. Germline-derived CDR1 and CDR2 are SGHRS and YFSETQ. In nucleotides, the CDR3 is TGCGCCAGCAGCACCTCGACAGGGCCAGGGTACGAGCAGTACTTC. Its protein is CASSTSTGPGYEQYF.

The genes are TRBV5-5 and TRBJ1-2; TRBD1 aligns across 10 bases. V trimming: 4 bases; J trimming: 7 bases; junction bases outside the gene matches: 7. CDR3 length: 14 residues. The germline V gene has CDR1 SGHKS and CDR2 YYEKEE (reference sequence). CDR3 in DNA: TGTGCCAGCAGCCCGACAGGGGGCGCGATTGGCTACACCTTC. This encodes CASSPTGGAIGYTF.

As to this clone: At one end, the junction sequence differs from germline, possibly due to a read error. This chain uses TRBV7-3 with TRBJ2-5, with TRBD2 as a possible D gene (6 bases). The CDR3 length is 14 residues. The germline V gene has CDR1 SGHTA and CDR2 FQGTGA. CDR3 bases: TGTGCCAGCAGCTTAGGGCGGGGCCAAGGGACCCAGTACTTC. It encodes CASSLGRGQGTQYF.

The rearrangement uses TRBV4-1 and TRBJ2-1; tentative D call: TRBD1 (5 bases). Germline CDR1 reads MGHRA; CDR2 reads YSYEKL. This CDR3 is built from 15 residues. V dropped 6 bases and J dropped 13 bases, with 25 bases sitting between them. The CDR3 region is CASRPRVGAARIQFF. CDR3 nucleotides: TGCGCCAGCAGGCCAAGGGTAGGGGCGGCCCGGATACAGTTCTTC.

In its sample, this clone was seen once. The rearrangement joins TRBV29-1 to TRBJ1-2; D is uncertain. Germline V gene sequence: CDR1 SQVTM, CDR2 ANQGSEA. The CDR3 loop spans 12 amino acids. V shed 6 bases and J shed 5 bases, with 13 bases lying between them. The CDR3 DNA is TGCAGCGTCGTTACAGCCCTGTATGGCTACACCTTC. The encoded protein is CSVVTALYGYTF. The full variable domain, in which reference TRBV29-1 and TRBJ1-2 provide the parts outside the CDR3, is SAVISQKPSRDICQRGTSLTIQCQVDSQVTMMFWYRQQPGQSLTLIATANQGSEATYESGFVIDKFPISRPNLTFSTLTVSNMSPEDSSIYLCSVVTALYGYTFGSGTRLTVV.

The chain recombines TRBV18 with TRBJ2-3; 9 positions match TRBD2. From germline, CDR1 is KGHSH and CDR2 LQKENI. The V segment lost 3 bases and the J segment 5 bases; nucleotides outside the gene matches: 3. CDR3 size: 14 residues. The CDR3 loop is CASSPLTSGDTQYF. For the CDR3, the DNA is TGTGCCAGCTCACCGCTGACTAGCGGAGATACGCAGTATTTT.